This TCR beta chain was recorded in a study of cytomegalovirus exposure and HLA in healthy donors. V dropped 1 base and J dropped 10 bases, with 11 bases sitting between them. The CDR3 consists of 14 residues. Germline CDR1 SGHDN, CDR2 FVKESK. It was with 60 Vbeta and 13 Jbeta primers that the PCR ran. TCRdb's copy holds only in-frame clones and misses some; the assay was immunoSEQ multiplex PCR. The table lists approximately 200,000 clones, 81% of them singletons. The source is a woman between 18 and 29 years old in good health and CMV-seropositive. Material: PBMCs. This sequence joins TRBV14 and TRBJ1-6; weak D call: TRBD1 (6 bases). CDR3 residues: CASSQGTVRSPLHF. The CDR3 DNA reads as TGTGCCAGCAGCCAAGGGACAGTCAGATCACCCCTCCACTTT. Based on the CDR3 plus reference TRBV14 and TRBJ1-6, the full variable domain is EAGVTQFPSHSVIEKGQTVTLRCDPISGHDNLYWYRRVMGKEIKFLLHFVKESKQDESGMPNNRFLAERTGGTYSTLKVQPAELEDSGVYFCASSQGTVRSPLHFGNGTRLTVT.